Listed below are T cell receptor beta chains from one sample, sequenced in a study of T cells after yellow fever vaccination. Each CDR3 protein gets one entry after TCRdb re-called the 5' RACE reads with MiXCR. The repertoire includes 250,000 or so distinct CDR3 sequences, about 3.9% of them detected once, and under 20% sits in the top ten. This sample comprised PBMCs, obtained 15 days after the yellow fever booster vaccination. These receptors were obtained from a man aged 18 to 35 who received the YFV17D yellow fever vaccine. Each CDR3 is given with its conserved first and last residue. The D gene is left open where the match is weak. Clone size is not always given. Where it is, it says once, few, many or a class for expanded clones.

j_call v_call clone_size d_call cdr3_aa cdr3_nt
TRBJ1-2 TRBV9 many - CASSVGSREAYGYTF TGTGCCAGCAGCGTAGGGAGCCGGGAGGCCTATGGCTACACCTTC
TRBJ2-1 TRBV7-9 many - CASSLALYNEQFF TGTGCCAGCAGCTTAGCTCTGTACAATGAGCAGTTCTTC
TRBJ2-1 TRBV20-1 many - CSARSYNEQFF TGCAGTGCTCGAAGCTACAATGAGCAGTTCTTC
TRBJ2-5 TRBV25-1 few - CASSESGRSETQYF TGTGCCAGCAGTGAATCGGGCAGATCAGAGACCCAGTACTTC
TRBJ2-5 TRBV12-3/TRBV12-4 many - CASSTIPNQETQYF TGTGCCAGCAGTACCATCCCCAACCAAGAGACCCAGTACTTC
TRBJ2-1 TRBV6-6 many - CASEEPSSYNEQFF TGTGCCAGCGAAGAACCTAGCTCCTACAATGAGCAGTTCTTC
TRBJ1-1 TRBV18 many - CASSPAYNTEAFF TGTGCCAGCTCCCCCGCCTATAACACTGAAGCTTTCTTT
TRBJ1-5 TRBV6-2/TRBV6-3 many TRBD1 CASSYGQGMEPQHF TGTGCCAGCAGTTATGGACAGGGGATGGAGCCCCAGCATTTT
TRBJ2-5 TRBV29-1 many - CSVVRQGSQETQYF TGCAGCGTTGTACGGCAGGGCAGCCAAGAGACCCAGTACTTC
TRBJ2-6 TRBV27 many - CASQGGPGANVLTF TGTGCCAGCCAAGGGGGACCTGGGGCCAACGTCCTGACTTTC
TRBJ1-5 TRBV6-5 - - CASSYSRDLMPQHF TGTGCCAGCAGTTACTCGAGGGACCTGATGCCCCAGCATTTT
TRBJ2-5 TRBV20-1 - - CSAQADSYETQYF TGCAGTGCGCAAGCAGACAGTTACGAGACCCAGTACTTC
TRBJ2-5 TRBV24-1 many - CATSFTGGVGETQYF TGTGCCACCAGTTTCACCGGGGGAGTAGGAGAGACCCAGTACTTC